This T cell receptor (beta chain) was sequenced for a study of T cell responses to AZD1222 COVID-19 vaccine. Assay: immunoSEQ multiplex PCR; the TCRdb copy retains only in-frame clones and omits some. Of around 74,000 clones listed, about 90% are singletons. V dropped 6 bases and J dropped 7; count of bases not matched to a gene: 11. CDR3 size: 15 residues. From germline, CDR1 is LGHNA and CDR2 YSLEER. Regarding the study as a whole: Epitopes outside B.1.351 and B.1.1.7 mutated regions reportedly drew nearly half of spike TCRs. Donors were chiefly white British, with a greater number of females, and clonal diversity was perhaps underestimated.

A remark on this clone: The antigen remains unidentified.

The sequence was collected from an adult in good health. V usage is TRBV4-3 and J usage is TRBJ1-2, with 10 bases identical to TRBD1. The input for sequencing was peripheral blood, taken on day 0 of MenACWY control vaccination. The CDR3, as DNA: TGCGCCAGCAGACCCGACAGGGGGCTGAGCTCTGGCTACACCTTC. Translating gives CASRPDRGLSSGYTF.